The T cell receptor beta chain described here comes from a study of cytomegalovirus exposure and HLA in healthy donors. General observations from the study: Altogether, 150 to 200 TCR beta chains were recorded as cytomegalovirus-associated.

PCR was performed using 60 Vbeta and 13 Jbeta primers. Profiling relied on immunoSEQ multiplex PCR, and the TCRdb table lists in-frame clones only, not all of them. The repertoire holds about 190,000 clones, with approximately 81% as singletons. On this clone: What it binds is not known. Other nucleotide sequences from this sample produce the same CDR3.

V dropped 1 base and J dropped 4 bases, with 15 bases sitting between them. Per the germline V gene, CDR1 is SGHDT and CDR2 is YYEEEE. There are 16 residues in the CDR3. This chain connects TRBV5-6 to TRBJ1-3, with D possibly TRBD1 on 5 matching bases. This receptor was taken from a man in his fifties in good health and CMV-seronegative. What was sequenced was PBMCs. The CDR3 reads CASSLRRGTEGNTIYF. CDR3 coding DNA: TGTGCCAGCAGCTTGAGAAGGGGAACGGAAGGAAACACCATATATTTT. Combining the CDR3 with reference TRBV5-6 and TRBJ1-3 gives the whole variable domain DAGVTQSPTHLIKTRGQQVTLRCSPKSGHDTVSWYQQALGQGPQFIFQYYEEEERQRGNFPDRFSGHQFPNYSSELNVNALLLGDSALYLCASSLRRGTEGNTIYFGEGSWLTVV.